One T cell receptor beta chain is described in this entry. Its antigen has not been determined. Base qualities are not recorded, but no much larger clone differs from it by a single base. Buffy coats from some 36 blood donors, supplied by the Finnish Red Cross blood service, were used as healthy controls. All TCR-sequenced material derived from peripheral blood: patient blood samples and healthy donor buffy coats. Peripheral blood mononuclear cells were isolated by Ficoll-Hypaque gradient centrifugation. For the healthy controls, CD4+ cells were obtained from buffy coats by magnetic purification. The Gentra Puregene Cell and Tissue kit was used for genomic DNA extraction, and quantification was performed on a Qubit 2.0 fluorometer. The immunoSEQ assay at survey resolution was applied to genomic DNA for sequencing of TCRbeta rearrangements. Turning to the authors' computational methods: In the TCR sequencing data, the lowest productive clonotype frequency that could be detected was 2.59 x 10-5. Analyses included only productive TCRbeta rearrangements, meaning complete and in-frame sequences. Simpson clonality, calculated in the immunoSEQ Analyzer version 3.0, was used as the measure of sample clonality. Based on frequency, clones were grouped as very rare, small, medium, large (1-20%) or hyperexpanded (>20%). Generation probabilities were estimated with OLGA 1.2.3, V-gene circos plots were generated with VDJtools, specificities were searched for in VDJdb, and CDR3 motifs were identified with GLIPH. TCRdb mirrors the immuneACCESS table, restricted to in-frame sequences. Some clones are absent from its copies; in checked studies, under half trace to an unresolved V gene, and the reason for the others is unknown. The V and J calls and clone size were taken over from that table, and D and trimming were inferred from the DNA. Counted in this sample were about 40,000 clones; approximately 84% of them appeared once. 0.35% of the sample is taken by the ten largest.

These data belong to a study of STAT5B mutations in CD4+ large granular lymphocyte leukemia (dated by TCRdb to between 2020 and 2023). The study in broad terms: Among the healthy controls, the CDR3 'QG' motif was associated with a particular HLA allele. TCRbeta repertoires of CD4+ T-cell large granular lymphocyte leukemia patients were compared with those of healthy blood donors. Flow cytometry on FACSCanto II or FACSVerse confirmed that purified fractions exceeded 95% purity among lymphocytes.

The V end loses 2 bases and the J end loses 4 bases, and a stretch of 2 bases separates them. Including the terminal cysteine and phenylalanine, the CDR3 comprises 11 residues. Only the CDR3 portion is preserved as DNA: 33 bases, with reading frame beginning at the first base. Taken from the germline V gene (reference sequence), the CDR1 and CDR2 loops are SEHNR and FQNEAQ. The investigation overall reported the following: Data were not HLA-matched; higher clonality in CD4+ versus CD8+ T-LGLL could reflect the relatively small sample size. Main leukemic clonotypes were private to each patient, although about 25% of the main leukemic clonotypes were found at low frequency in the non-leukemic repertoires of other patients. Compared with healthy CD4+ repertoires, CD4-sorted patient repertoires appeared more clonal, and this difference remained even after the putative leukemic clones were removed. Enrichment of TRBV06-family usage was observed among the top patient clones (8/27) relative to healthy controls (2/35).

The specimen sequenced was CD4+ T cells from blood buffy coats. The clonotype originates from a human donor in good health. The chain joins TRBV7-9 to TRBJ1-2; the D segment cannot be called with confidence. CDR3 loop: CASSLSYGYTF. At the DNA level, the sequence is TGTGCCAGCAGCTTATCCTATGGCTACACCTTC.